The 20 T cell receptor beta chains below were found in one sample sequenced in a study of shared clonotypes between healthy human individuals. Assay used: immunoSEQ multiplex PCR; TCRdb lists only in-frame clones, some missing. The repertoire holds about 1 million clones, with about 75% as singletons. What was sequenced was memory CD4+ T cells sorted from blood. Subset of the sample: CD45RA-negative fraction. These receptors were collected from a man aged 18 to 30 in good health.

This rearrangement joins TRBV10-3 to TRBJ1-1, with 8 bases that match TRBD1. CDR3 length: 13 residues. Germline-derived CDR1 and CDR2 are ENHRY and SYGVKD. The V gene end was trimmed by 2 bases and the J gene end by 4 bases; junction bases not matched to a gene: 0. The CDR3 here is CAISEDRGTEAFF. In DNA form, the CDR3 reads TGTGCCATCAGTGAGGACAGGGGCACTGAAGCTTTCTTT.

The rearrangement joins TRBV30 to TRBJ2-5; D not resolved. The last part of the DNA fits TRBJ2-7 better; the J call may be wrong. In germline, CDR1 is GTSNPN, CDR2 SVGIG (reference sequence). This CDR3 comprises 12 residues. The chain's CDR3 is CAWSPSHGEQYF. CDR3 DNA: TGTGCCTGGAGTCCCAGTCACGGCGAGCAGTACTTC.

The chain links TRBV6-1 to TRBJ1-3, with TRBD1 as a possible D gene (6 bases). This CDR3 is built from 16 residues. Looked up from germline, CDR1 is MNHNS and CDR2 is SASEGT. Trimming took off 2 bases at V and 3 bases at J, with 14 bases between the two ends. As DNA, the CDR3 is TGTGCCAGCAGTGAACTAATCAGGGGAGTTGGAAACACCATATATTTT. Protein: CASSELIRGVGNTIYF.

This chain connects TRBV28 to TRBJ2-5, with 10 bases identical to TRBD1. TRBJ2-7 matches the DNA end more closely, so the J call is doubtful. Germline V gene data show CDR1 as MDHEN and CDR2 as SYDVKM. This CDR3 contains 13 residues. As DNA, the CDR3 is TGTGCCAGCTCCCGGACAGGGGGCTACGAGCAGTACTTC. Residues: CASSRTGGYEQYF.

The chain uses TRBV2 and TRBJ2-1; the match to TRBD1 covers 7 bases. The CDR3 loop spans 14 amino acids. Per germline, CDR1 SNHLY and CDR2 FYNNEI. The V segment lost 1 base and the J segment 16 bases; nucleotides outside the gene matches: 13. The CDR3 DNA follows: TGTGCCAGCAGTGAAGGCCAATTGACAGGGAGCCACTTCTTC. Its translation: CASSEGQLTGSHFF. The full variable domain, its missing parts supplied by reference TRBV2 and TRBJ2-1, is EPEVTQTPSHQVTQMGQEVILRCVPISNHLYFYWYRQILGQKVEFLVSFYNNEISEKSEIFDDQFSVERPDGSNFTLKIRSTKLEDSAMYFCASSEGQLTGSHFFGPGTRLTVL.

CDR3 sequence: CASSFNGQRNSPLHF. The DNA for the CDR3 is TGTGCCAGCAGTTTTAATGGACAGCGGAATTCACCCCTCCACTTT. V gene TRBV27 combines with J gene TRBJ1-6, with D possibly matching TRBD1 (6 bases). V was shortened by 3 bases and J by 7 bases, with 13 bases between the two germline ends. The germline V gene has CDR1 MNHEY and CDR2 SMNVEV (reference sequence). This CDR3 spans 15 amino acids.

The CDR3 protein is CASSPGQNTEAFF. CDR3 nucleotide sequence: TGTGCCAGCAGCCCGGGACAGAACACTGAAGCTTTCTTT. The chain carries TRBV7-3 and TRBJ1-1; D is perhaps TRBD1 (6 bases). The CDR3 extends over 13 amino acids. Germline assignment: CDR1 SGHTA and CDR2 FQGTGA. V was cut by 5 bases and J by 1 base, with 8 bases left in between.

This chain uses TRBV25-1 with TRBJ1-3, with 7 bases matching TRBD1. V trimming: 8 bases; J trimming: 4 bases; junction bases outside the gene matches: 8. Germline CDR1 reads MGHDK; CDR2 reads SYGVNS. The CDR3 has 14 amino acids. CDR3 region: CASSVAGGGNTIYF. In DNA, the CDR3 is TGTGCCAGCTCCGTGGCAGGGGGGGGAAACACCATATATTTT.

This clone showed up just once. This chain links TRBV27 with TRBJ2-7, with a weak D call TRBD1 (6 bases). Deletions cut 4 bases from V and 0 bases from J, with 16 bases between. Germline loops: CDR1 MNHEY, CDR2 SMNVEV (reference sequence). CDR3 length: 16 residues. CDR3 residues: CASSSLTGRVSYEQYF. The DNA for the CDR3 is TGTGCCAGCAGTTCGCTGACAGGTCGGGTCTCCTACGAGCAGTACTTC.

This clone was observed a handful of times. J is TRBJ1-1 and V is TRBV5-1; TRBD1 matches at 8 bases. There are 13 residues in the CDR3. Germline V gene sequence: CDR1 SGHRS, CDR2 YFSETQ. V lost 4 bases and J lost 6; bases outside the gene matches: 5. In DNA form, the CDR3 reads TGCGCCAGCAGCAGTGGACAGGGCTCTGAAGCTTTCTTT. Its protein product is CASSSGQGSEAFF. Using reference TRBV5-1 and TRBJ1-1 for the parts outside the CDR3, the full variable domain is KAGVTQTPRYLIKTRGQQVTLSCSPISGHRSVSWYQQTPGQGLQFLFEYFSETQRNKGNFPGRFSGRQFSNSRSEMNVSTLELGDSALYLCASSSGQGSEAFFGQGTRLTVV.

The V call is TRBV28, the J call TRBJ2-7; 8 bases match TRBD1. The junction had 7 bases not matched to a gene; V was cut back by 6 bases and J by 0 bases. This CDR3 is built from 15 residues. Per germline, CDR1 MDHEN and CDR2 SYDVKM. The CDR3 sequence is CASSLDRGFSYEQYF. Here the CDR3 DNA reads TGTGCCAGCAGCTTAGACAGGGGCTTCTCCTACGAGCAGTACTTC. Drawing the rest from reference TRBV28 and TRBJ2-7, the complete variable domain is DVKVTQSSRYLVKRTGEKVFLECVQDMDHENMFWYRQDPGLGLRLIYFSYDVKMKEKGDIPEGYSVSREKKERFSLILESASTNQTSMYLCASSLDRGFSYEQYFGPGTRLTVT.

This clone has a single count. The chain couples TRBV7-2 to TRBJ1-2; 11 bases fit TRBD1. CDR3 length: 18 amino acids. Germline values: CDR1 SGHTA, CDR2 FQGNSA. With 2 bases clipped from V and 8 bases from J, the junction kept 16 bases outside the gene matches. For the CDR3, the DNA is TGTGCCAGCAGCTTAAATTCCGGACAGGGGGCAGGTGTTGGAGGCTACACCTTC. Its translation is CASSLNSGQGAGVGGYTF.

The chain couples TRBV6-6 to TRBJ2-7; 7 positions agree with TRBD1. Germline CDR1 MNHNY, CDR2 SVGAGI (reference sequence). J lost 3 bases, V lost 0 bases, and 5 bases had no gene match. The CDR3 has 15 amino acids. CDR3 residues: CASSYSKGTVYEQYF. Written as DNA, the CDR3 is TGTGCCAGCAGTTACTCGAAGGGGACAGTCTACGAGCAGTACTTC.

The chain uses TRBV5-8 and TRBJ2-1, with no clear D. The CDR3 covers 15 residues. V gave up 6 bases and J gave up 0 bases, with 13 bases separating them. Germline CDR1 SGHTS, CDR2 YDEGEE. CDR3 sequence reads: CASKRESSSYNEQFF. DNA of the CDR3: TGTGCCAGCAAACGAGAGAGTAGCTCCTACAATGAGCAGTTCTTC.

This clone was found many times. V is TRBV2 and J is TRBJ2-7; possible D gene TRBD1, 6 bases. There are 16 residues in the CDR3. Germline V gene lookup returns CDR1 SNHLY and CDR2 FYNNEI. V was cut by 6 bases and J by 1 base, with 19 bases left in between. The CDR3 region has the DNA TGTGCCAGCAGACCCACCGGGGCAGGGGATTCCTACGAGCAGTACTTC. Its protein product is CASRPTGAGDSYEQYF. The full variable domain, with the rest looked up from reference TRBV2 and TRBJ2-7, is EPEVTQTPSHQVTQMGQEVILRCVPISNHLYFYWYRQILGQKVEFLVSFYNNEISEKSEIFDDQFSVERPDGSNFTLKIRSTKLEDSAMYFCASRPTGAGDSYEQYFGPGTRLTVT.

V gene TRBV5-6 combines with J gene TRBJ2-7; tentatively, D is TRBD2 (6 bases). The V end was cut by 4 bases, the J end by 3 bases, with 14 bases between. Germline V lookup: CDR1 SGHDT, CDR2 YYEEEE. The CDR3 runs 14 residues. In nucleotides, the CDR3 is TGTGCCAGCAGCCCGGCGGGGAATGTCTACGAGCAGTACTTC. Its translation is CASSPAGNVYEQYF. Using reference TRBV5-6 and TRBJ2-7 for the parts outside the CDR3, the full variable domain is DAGVTQSPTHLIKTRGQQVTLRCSPKSGHDTVSWYQQALGQGPQFIFQYYEEEERQRGNFPDRFSGHQFPNYSSELNVNALLLGDSALYLCASSPAGNVYEQYFGPGTRLTVT.

The chain recombines TRBV18 with TRBJ2-5, with D perhaps assigned TRBD1 or TRBD2 (5 bases each). Between the trimmed V and J ends, which lost 4 bases and 1 base, there was a span of 10 bases. The length of the CDR3 is 14 residues. The germline CDR1 and CDR2 sequences are KGHSH and LQKENI. CDR3 coding DNA: TGTGCCAGCTCACGTCTCGGGGCCCAAGAGACCCAGTACTTC. This translates into CASSRLGAQETQYF.

In its sample, this clone was seen once. The rearrangement links TRBV7-2 to TRBJ2-7; 7 bases are shared with TRBD2. The CDR3 runs 14 residues. Germline CDR1 and CDR2: SGHTA and FQGNSA. The junction had 6 bases not matched to a gene; V was cut back by 4 bases and J by 3 bases. In DNA, the CDR3 is TGTGCCAGCAGCTCGCGGGAGATGCTCTACGAGCAGTACTTC. Protein: CASSSREMLYEQYF.

This clone was seen a handful of times. The V gene is TRBV2, the J gene TRBJ2-2; no clear D gene. The CDR3 is made up of 12 amino acids. Trimming cost V 3 bases and J 9 bases, with 8 bases left between them. The V gene's germline CDR1 is SNHLY and CDR2 FYNNEI. The CDR3 reads CASSEGSWELFF. CDR3 in DNA: TGTGCCAGCAGTGAGGGGTCCTGGGAGCTGTTTTTT. Variable domain in full (rest from reference TRBV2 and TRBJ2-2): EPEVTQTPSHQVTQMGQEVILRCVPISNHLYFYWYRQILGQKVEFLVSFYNNEISEKSEIFDDQFSVERPDGSNFTLKIRSTKLEDSAMYFCASSEGSWELFFGEGSRLTVL.

V usage is TRBV4-1 and J usage is TRBJ2-2; 7 positions agree with TRBD1. From germline, CDR1 is MGHRA and CDR2 YSYEKL. The CDR3 consists of 15 residues. The J segment lost 2 bases and the V segment lost 5 bases, leaving 5 bases of the junction unmatched. CDR3: CASSVGQINTGELFF. Written as DNA, the CDR3 is TGCGCCAGCAGCGTGGGACAGATAAACACCGGGGAGCTGTTTTTT.